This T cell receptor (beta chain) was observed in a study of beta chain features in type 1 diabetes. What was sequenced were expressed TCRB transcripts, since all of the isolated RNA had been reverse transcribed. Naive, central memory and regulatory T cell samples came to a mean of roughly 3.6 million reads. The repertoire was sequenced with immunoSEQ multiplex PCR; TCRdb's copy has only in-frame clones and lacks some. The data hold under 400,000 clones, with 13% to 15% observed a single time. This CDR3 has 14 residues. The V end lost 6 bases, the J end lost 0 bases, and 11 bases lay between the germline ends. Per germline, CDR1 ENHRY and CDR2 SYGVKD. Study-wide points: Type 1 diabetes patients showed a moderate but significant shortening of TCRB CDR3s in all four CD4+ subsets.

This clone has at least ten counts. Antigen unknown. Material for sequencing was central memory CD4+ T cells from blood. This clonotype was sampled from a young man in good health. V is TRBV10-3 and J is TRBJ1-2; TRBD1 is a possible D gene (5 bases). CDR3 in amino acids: CAISPGPSNYGYTF. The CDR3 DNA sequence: TGTGCCATCAGCCCGGGACCTTCTAACTATGGCTACACCTTC.